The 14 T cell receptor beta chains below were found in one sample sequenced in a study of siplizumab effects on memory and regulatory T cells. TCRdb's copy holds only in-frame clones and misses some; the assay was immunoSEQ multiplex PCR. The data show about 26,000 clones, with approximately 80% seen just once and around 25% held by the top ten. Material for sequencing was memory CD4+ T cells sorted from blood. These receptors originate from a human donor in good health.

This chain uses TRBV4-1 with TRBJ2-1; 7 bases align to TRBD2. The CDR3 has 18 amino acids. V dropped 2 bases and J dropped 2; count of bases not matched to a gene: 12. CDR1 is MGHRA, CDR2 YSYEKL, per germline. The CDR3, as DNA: TGCGCCAGCAGCCAACCGGATGGGGAGGGCCTACCCTACAATGAGCAGTTCTTC. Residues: CASSQPDGEGLPYNEQFF.

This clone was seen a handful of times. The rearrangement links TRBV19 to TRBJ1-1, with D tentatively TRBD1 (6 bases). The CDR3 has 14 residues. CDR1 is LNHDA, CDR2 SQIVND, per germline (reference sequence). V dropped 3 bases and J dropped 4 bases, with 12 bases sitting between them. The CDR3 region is CASSIVRGGTEAFF. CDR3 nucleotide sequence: TGTGCCAGTAGTATCGTTAGGGGGGGCACTGAAGCTTTCTTT.

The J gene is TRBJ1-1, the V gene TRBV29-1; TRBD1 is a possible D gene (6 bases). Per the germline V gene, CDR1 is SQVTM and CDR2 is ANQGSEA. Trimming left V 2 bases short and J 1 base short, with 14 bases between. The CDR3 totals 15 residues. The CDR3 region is CSVEPTGAGNTEAFF. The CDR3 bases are TGCAGCGTTGAACCGACAGGCGCTGGGAACACTGAAGCTTTCTTT.

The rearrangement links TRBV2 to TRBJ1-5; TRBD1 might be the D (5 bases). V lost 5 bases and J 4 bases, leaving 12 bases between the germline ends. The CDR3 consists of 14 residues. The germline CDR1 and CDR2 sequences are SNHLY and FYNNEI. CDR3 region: CASSSKRQNQPQHF. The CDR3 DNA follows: TGTGCCAGCAGTTCGAAACGACAGAATCAGCCCCAGCATTTT.

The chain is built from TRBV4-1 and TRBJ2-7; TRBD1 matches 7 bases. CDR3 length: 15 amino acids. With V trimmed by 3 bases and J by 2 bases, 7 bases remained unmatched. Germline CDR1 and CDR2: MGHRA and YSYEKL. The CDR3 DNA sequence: TGCGCCAGCAGCCACCTGACAGGGAGCCCCTACGAGCAGTACTTC. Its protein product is CASSHLTGSPYEQYF.

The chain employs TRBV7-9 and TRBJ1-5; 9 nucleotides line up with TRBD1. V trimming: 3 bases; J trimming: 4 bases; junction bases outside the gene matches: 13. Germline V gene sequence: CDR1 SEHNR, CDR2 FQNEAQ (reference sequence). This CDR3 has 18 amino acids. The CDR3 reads CASSFSPPGQGKNQPQHF. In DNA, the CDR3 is TGTGCCAGCAGCTTTTCACCCCCGGGACAGGGAAAGAATCAGCCCCAGCATTTT.

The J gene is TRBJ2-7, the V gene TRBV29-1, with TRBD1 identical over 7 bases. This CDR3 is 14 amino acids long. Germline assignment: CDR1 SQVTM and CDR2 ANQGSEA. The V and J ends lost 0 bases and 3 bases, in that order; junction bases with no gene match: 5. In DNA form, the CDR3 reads TGCAGCGTTGAAGATTATAACAGGGGCTACGAGCAGTACTTC. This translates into CSVEDYNRGYEQYF.

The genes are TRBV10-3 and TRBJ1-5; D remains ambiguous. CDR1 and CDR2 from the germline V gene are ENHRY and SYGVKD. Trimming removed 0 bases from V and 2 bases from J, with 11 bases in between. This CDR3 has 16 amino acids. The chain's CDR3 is CAISESRLMGNQPQHF. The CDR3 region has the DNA TGTGCCATCAGTGAGTCCAGGCTTATGGGCAATCAGCCCCAGCATTTT.

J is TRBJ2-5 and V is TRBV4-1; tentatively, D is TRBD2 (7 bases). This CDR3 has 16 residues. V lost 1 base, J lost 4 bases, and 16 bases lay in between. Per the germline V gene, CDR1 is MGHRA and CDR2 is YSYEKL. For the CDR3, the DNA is TGCGCCAGCAGCCAAGCCGCTAGCGGAGGGGGAGAGACCCAGTACTTC. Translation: CASSQAASGGGETQYF.

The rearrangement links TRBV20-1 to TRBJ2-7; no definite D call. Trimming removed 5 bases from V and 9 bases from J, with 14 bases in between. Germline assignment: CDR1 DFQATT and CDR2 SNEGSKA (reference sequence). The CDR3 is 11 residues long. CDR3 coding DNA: TGCAGTGCTCGCGTTGAGTGGCGGCAGTACTTC. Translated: CSARVEWRQYF.

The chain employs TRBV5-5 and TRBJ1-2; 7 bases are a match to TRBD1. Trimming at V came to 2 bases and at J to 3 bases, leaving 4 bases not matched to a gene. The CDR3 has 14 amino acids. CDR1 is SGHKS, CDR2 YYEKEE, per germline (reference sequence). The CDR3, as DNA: TGTGCCAGCAGCTTCACCGGGACAGACTATGGCTACACCTTC. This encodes CASSFTGTDYGYTF.

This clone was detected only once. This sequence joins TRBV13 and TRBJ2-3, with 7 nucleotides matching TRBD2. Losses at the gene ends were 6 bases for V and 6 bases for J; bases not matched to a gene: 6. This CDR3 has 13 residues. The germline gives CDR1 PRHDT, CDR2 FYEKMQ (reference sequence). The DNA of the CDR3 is TGTGCCAGCAGACAAGCGGGACGGGATACGCAGTATTTT. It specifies CASRQAGRDTQYF.

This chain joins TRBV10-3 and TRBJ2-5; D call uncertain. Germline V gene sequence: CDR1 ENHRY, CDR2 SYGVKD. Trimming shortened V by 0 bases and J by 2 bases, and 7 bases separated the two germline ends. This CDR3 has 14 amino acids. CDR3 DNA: TGTGCCATCAGTGAGTCGGGCAGACAAGAGACCCAGTACTTC. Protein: CAISESGRQETQYF.

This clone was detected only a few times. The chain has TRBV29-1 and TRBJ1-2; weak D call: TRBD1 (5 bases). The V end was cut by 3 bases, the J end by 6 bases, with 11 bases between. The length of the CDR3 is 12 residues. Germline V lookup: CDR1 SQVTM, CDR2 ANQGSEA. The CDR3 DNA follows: TGCAGCGTTGATGGGGCTGCGAATGGCTACACCTTC. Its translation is CSVDGAANGYTF.